Here is one TCR beta chain with its context. No antigen is known for it. The data were obtained in a study of cytomegalovirus exposure and HLA in healthy donors. Points from the study as a whole: The study put about 180 TCR beta chains on its list as cytomegalovirus-associated.

The PCR made use of 60 Vbeta and 13 Jbeta primers. Assay: immunoSEQ multiplex PCR; the TCRdb copy retains only in-frame clones and omits some. The repertoire holds 70,000 to 95,000 clones, with approximately 84% as singletons. V was shortened by 4 bases and J by 3 bases, with 12 bases between the two germline ends. Germline lookup yields CDR1 SQVTM and CDR2 ANQGSEA. This CDR3 contains 13 residues. Healthy donors of bone marrow made up the group. This clonotype was sampled from a woman aged 18-29 years in good health and CMV-seropositive. The rearrangement links TRBV29-1 to TRBJ1-2; D is undetermined. The sample taken for sequencing was PBMCs. Here the CDR3 DNA reads TGCAGCGTTGCCGGCCGGGGTTACTATGGCTACACCTTC. Its translation is CSVAGRGYYGYTF.